A selection of T cell receptor beta chains follows, all from one sample in a study of T cell responses to AZD1222 COVID-19 vaccine. The assay was immunoSEQ multiplex PCR, and TCRdb's table has in-frame clones only and misses some. The sample holds over 95,000 clones, roughly nine tenths seen once. The source was peripheral blood, collected on day 0 of AZD1222 vaccination. Every receptor here comes from an adult in good health. The CDR3 runs from the conserved cysteine through the conserved F or W. A D gene is named only where the DNA matches it firmly. Size values are once, few and many counts, or a class for expanded clones, and some rows have none.

V gene: TRBV12-5; J gene: TRBJ2-6; clone size: .; D gene: .; CDR3 protein: CASGPTHVPGANVLTF; CDR3 DNA: TGTGCTAGTGGCCCAACACATGTCCCTGGGGCCAACGTCCTGACTTTC
V gene: TRBV6-2/TRBV6-3; J gene: TRBJ2-1; clone size: .; D gene: TRBD2; CDR3 protein: CASSVRTSGGQYNEQFF; CDR3 DNA: TGTGCCAGCAGTGTACGGACTAGCGGGGGGCAATACAATGAGCAGTTCTTC
V gene: TRBV5-4; J gene: TRBJ1-1; clone size: .; D gene: TRBD1; CDR3 protein: CASSLNRGGGNTEAFF; CDR3 DNA: TGTGCCAGCAGCTTGAACAGGGGAGGAGGGAACACTGAAGCTTTCTTT
V gene: TRBV9; J gene: TRBJ1-1; clone size: once; D gene: TRBD1; CDR3 protein: CASSPWDRGTEAFF; CDR3 DNA: TGTGCCAGCAGCCCATGGGACAGGGGCACTGAAGCTTTCTTT
V gene: TRBV6-2/TRBV6-3; J gene: TRBJ2-2; clone size: .; D gene: .; CDR3 protein: CASSYLGYGELFF; CDR3 DNA: TGTGCCAGCAGTTACCTAGGTTACGGGGAGCTGTTTTTT
V gene: TRBV9; J gene: TRBJ1-3; clone size: few; D gene: .; CDR3 protein: CASSVGRRTDSGNTIYF; CDR3 DNA: TGTGCCAGCAGCGTAGGAAGGAGGACTGACTCTGGAAACACCATATATTTT
V gene: TRBV20-1; J gene: TRBJ1-1; clone size: .; D gene: .; CDR3 protein: CSARITGAAFF; CDR3 DNA: TGCAGTGCTAGAATCACCGGGGCAGCTTTCTTT
V gene: TRBV19; J gene: TRBJ2-3; clone size: .; D gene: TRBD2; CDR3 protein: CASRTSGNTDTQYF; CDR3 DNA: TGTGCCAGTCGGACTAGCGGGAACACAGATACGCAGTATTTT
V gene: TRBV19; J gene: TRBJ1-5; clone size: .; D gene: .; CDR3 protein: CASRLGGGNQPQHF; CDR3 DNA: TGTGCCAGTAGACTGGGGGGTGGGAATCAGCCCCAGCATTTT
V gene: TRBV9; J gene: TRBJ2-1; clone size: .; D gene: TRBD2; CDR3 protein: CASSVGAGGPNEQFF; CDR3 DNA: TGTGCCAGCAGCGTAGGAGCGGGGGGGCCGAATGAGCAGTTCTTC
V gene: TRBV4-3; J gene: TRBJ1-6; clone size: .; D gene: .; CDR3 protein: CASSQDGRKDSPLHF; CDR3 DNA: TGCGCCAGCAGCCAAGACGGAAGGAAGGATTCACCCCTCCACTTT
V gene: TRBV6-2/TRBV6-3; J gene: TRBJ1-1; clone size: .; D gene: .; CDR3 protein: CASSYKVNTEAFF; CDR3 DNA: TGTGCCAGCAGTTACAAGGTGAACACTGAAGCTTTCTTT
V gene: TRBV14; J gene: TRBJ2-3; clone size: few; D gene: .; CDR3 protein: CASSQGGGGGTDTQYF; CDR3 DNA: TGTGCCAGCAGCCAAGGTGGAGGGGGCGGCACAGATACGCAGTATTTT
V gene: TRBV19; J gene: TRBJ1-2; clone size: .; D gene: TRBD1; CDR3 protein: CASSSRGGYGYTF; CDR3 DNA: TGTGCCAGTAGTAGCAGGGGGGGATATGGCTACACCTTC
V gene: TRBV19; J gene: TRBJ1-1; clone size: .; D gene: .; CDR3 protein: CASSIGTEDTEAFF; CDR3 DNA: TGTGCCAGTAGTATCGGGACGGAAGACACTGAAGCTTTCTTT
V gene: TRBV12-3/TRBV12-4; J gene: TRBJ1-1; clone size: .; D gene: .; CDR3 protein: CASSFRVSQAFF; CDR3 DNA: TGTGCCAGCAGTTTCAGGGTCTCTCAAGCTTTCTTT
V gene: TRBV4-1; J gene: TRBJ2-1; clone size: .; D gene: TRBD2; CDR3 protein: CASSLGRTRGDNEQFF; CDR3 DNA: TGCGCCAGCAGCCTCGGGAGGACCCGAGGGGACAATGAGCAGTTCTTC
V gene: TRBV6-5; J gene: TRBJ1-3; clone size: .; D gene: .; CDR3 protein: CASSPDSYSGNTIYF; CDR3 DNA: TGTGCCAGCAGCCCGGACAGCTACTCTGGAAACACCATATATTTT
V gene: TRBV9; J gene: TRBJ2-7; clone size: .; D gene: .; CDR3 protein: CASSVTDGFDEQYF; CDR3 DNA: TGTGCCAGCAGCGTAACTGATGGATTCGACGAGCAGTACTTC
V gene: TRBV2; J gene: TRBJ2-2; clone size: .; D gene: TRBD2; CDR3 protein: CASRDLSGGATGELFF; CDR3 DNA: TGTGCCAGCAGGGACCTAAGCGGGGGGGCCACCGGGGAGCTGTTTTTT
V gene: TRBV7-9; J gene: TRBJ2-1; clone size: .; D gene: .; CDR3 protein: CASSLQGTEQFF; CDR3 DNA: TGTGCCAGCAGCTTACAGGGAACGGAGCAGTTCTTC
V gene: TRBV6-5; J gene: TRBJ1-1; clone size: .; D gene: .; CDR3 protein: CASSSTVSPEAFF; CDR3 DNA: TGTGCCAGCAGTTCCACGGTATCGCCTGAAGCTTTCTTT
V gene: TRBV6-5; J gene: TRBJ1-2; clone size: .; D gene: TRBD1; CDR3 protein: CASSSGGAGALGYTF; CDR3 DNA: TGTGCCAGCAGTTCAGGGGGCGCAGGGGCCTTAGGCTACACCTTC
V gene: TRBV7-2; J gene: TRBJ2-1; clone size: .; D gene: TRBD1; CDR3 protein: CASSSGTDFYNEQFF; CDR3 DNA: TGTGCCAGCAGCTCAGGGACAGATTTCTACAATGAGCAGTTCTTC
V gene: TRBV5-1; J gene: TRBJ1-2; clone size: .; D gene: .; CDR3 protein: CASSLADKWYGYTF; CDR3 DNA: TGTGCCAGCAGCTTGGCAGATAAGTGGTATGGCTACACCTTC
V gene: TRBV12-3/TRBV12-4; J gene: TRBJ2-1; clone size: few; D gene: .; CDR3 protein: CASSLGGTAGQFF; CDR3 DNA: TGTGCCAGCAGTTTAGGGGGGACCGCGGGGCAGTTCTTC
V gene: TRBV4-2; J gene: TRBJ2-6; clone size: once; D gene: TRBD2; CDR3 protein: CASSQGLASGFSGANVLTF; CDR3 DNA: TGTGCCAGCAGCCAAGGATTGGCTAGCGGGTTCTCTGGGGCCAACGTCCTGACTTTC
V gene: TRBV27; J gene: TRBJ2-5; clone size: .; D gene: .; CDR3 protein: CASSLLPRMREETQYF; CDR3 DNA: TGTGCCAGCAGTTTACTCCCGAGGATGAGGGAAGAGACCCAGTACTTC
V gene: TRBV27; J gene: TRBJ1-1; clone size: once; D gene: .; CDR3 protein: CASSLGVGRPSTEAFF; CDR3 DNA: TGTGCCAGCAGTTTAGGGGTTGGCAGGCCCAGCACTGAAGCTTTCTTT
V gene: TRBV11-2; J gene: TRBJ2-7; clone size: .; D gene: .; CDR3 protein: CASSLEAWEVSEQYF; CDR3 DNA: TGTGCCAGCAGCTTAGAGGCGTGGGAGGTTAGCGAGCAGTACTTC
V gene: TRBV3-1/TRBV3-2; J gene: TRBJ1-3; clone size: .; D gene: TRBD1; CDR3 protein: CASSQNTGAGNTIYF; CDR3 DNA: TGTGCCAGCAGCCAAAATACAGGGGCCGGAAACACCATATATTTT
V gene: TRBV6-6; J gene: TRBJ2-5; clone size: .; D gene: .; CDR3 protein: CAPIGGRWRLRETQYF; CDR3 DNA: TGTGCCCCCATCGGTGGCAGGTGGAGGCTAAGAGAGACCCAGTACTTC
V gene: TRBV12-3/TRBV12-4; J gene: TRBJ1-3; clone size: .; D gene: TRBD1; CDR3 protein: CASSLGQGRTIYF; CDR3 DNA: TGTGCCAGCAGTTTAGGACAGGGGAGGACCATATATTTT
V gene: TRBV25-1; J gene: TRBJ2-2; clone size: .; D gene: TRBD1; CDR3 protein: CASSETGGYTGELFF; CDR3 DNA: TGTGCCAGCAGTGAGACAGGGGGCTACACCGGGGAGCTGTTTTTT
V gene: TRBV19; J gene: TRBJ1-1; clone size: .; D gene: .; CDR3 protein: CASMSYTEAFF; CDR3 DNA: TGTGCCAGTATGAGTTACACTGAAGCTTTCTTT